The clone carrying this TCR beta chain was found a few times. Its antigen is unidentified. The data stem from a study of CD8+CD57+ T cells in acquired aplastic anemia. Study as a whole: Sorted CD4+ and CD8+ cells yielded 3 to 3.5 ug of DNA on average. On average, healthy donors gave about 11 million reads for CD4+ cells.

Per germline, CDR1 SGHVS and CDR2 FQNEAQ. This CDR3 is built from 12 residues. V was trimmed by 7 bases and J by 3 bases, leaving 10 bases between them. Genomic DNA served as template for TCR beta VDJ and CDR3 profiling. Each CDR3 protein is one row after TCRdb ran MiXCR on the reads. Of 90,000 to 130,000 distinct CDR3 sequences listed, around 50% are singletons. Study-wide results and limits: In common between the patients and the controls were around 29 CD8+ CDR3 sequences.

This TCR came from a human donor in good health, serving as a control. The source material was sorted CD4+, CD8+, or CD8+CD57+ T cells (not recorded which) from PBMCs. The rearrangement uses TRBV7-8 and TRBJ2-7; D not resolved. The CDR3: CASKQQSYEQYF. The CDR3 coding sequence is TGTGCCAGCAAACAGCAGAGCTACGAGCAGTACTTC. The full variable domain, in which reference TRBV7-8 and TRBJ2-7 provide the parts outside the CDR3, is GAGVSQSPRYKVAKRGQDVALRCDPISGHVSLFWYQQALGQGPEFLTYFQNEAQLDKSGLPSDRFFAERPEGSVSTLKIQRTQQEDSAVYLCASKQQSYEQYFGPGTRLTVT.